These 28 T cell receptor beta chains share one sample of origin, sequenced in a study of metastatic and nonmetastatic thyroid tumors. MiXCR reprocessed the PCR reads for TCRdb. The sample has 20,000 or so clones, under 35% seen once; the top ten hold around 5.6%. All patients were untreated before thyroid surgery. The sequenced sample consisted of blood. The receptors originated from a female donor with papillary thyroid cancer or a benign thyroid nodule (not recorded which). Some clones in this sample may be carry-over from other donors' samples.

This clone was found many times. V usage is TRBV19 and J usage is TRBJ2-1, with 15 nucleotides matching TRBD2. Germline-derived CDR1 and CDR2 are LNHDA and SQIVND (reference sequence). CDR3 length equals 16 residues. J gave up 10 bases and V 3 bases, and 7 bases lay outside the gene matches. CDR3 amino acids: CASSIQGLAGGREQFF. DNA of the CDR3: TGTGCCAGTAGTATCCAGGGACTAGCGGGAGGCCGAGAGCAGTTCTTC.

By its share, this clone is medium-sized (0.01 to 0.1%). The gene calls are TRBV28 and TRBJ1-1; 8 nucleotides agree with TRBD1. Germline V gene lookup returns CDR1 MDHEN and CDR2 SYDVKM. The CDR3 has 12 amino acids. J lost 11 bases, V lost 2 bases, and 4 bases had no gene match. The CDR3 here is CASSLRQGRAFF. As DNA, the CDR3 is TGTGCCAGCAGTTTAAGACAGGGGAGGGCTTTCTTT.

The V and J genes are TRBV4-1 and TRBJ1-4; possibly TRBD1 for D (6 bases). CDR3 length equals 15 residues. Trimming pared 2 bases from V and 17 bases from J, leaving 24 bases between. Germline values: CDR1 MGHRA, CDR2 YSYEKL. The CDR3 coding sequence is TGCGCCAGCAGCCAATTAGGCAGGGGAGGCTGGGGTGCCTTTTTT. Its translation: CASSQLGRGGWGAFF.

In this sample, this clone turned up many times. The chain combines TRBV20-1 with TRBJ2-2, with a weak D call TRBD1 (6 bases). The germline V gene encodes CDR1 DFQATT and CDR2 SNEGSKA (reference sequence). V lost 3 bases and J 4 bases, leaving 9 bases between the germline ends. The CDR3 length is 13 residues. In DNA, the CDR3 is TGCAGTGCTAGGGGGACATCCACCGGGGAGCTGTTTTTT. Encoded protein: CSARGTSTGELFF.

The chain recombines TRBV11-1 with TRBJ2-7; no clear D gene. Germline V gene sequence: CDR1 SGHAT, CDR2 FQDESV (reference sequence). V was clipped by 3 bases and J by 2 bases, with 17 bases between them. CDR3 size: 16 residues. The CDR3 DNA sequence: TGTGCCAGCAGCTTGGCATTGGCAGACACTCCCTACGAGCAGTACTTC. Protein product: CASSLALADTPYEQYF. Looking up the rest from reference TRBV11-1 and TRBJ2-7 gives the full variable domain: EAEVAQSPRYKITEKSQAVAFWCDPISGHATLYWYRQILGQGPELLVQFQDESVVDDSQLPKDRFSAERLKGVDSTLKIQPAELGDSAMYLCASSLALADTPYEQYFGPGTRLTVT.

About this clone: This is likely a read error, given that the CDR3 carries no conserved phenylalanine or tryptophan at its end. The limits of the CDR3 on the DNA are not certain, so only TCRdb's listed CDR3 is given. The chain has TRBV20-1 and TRBJ2-7; TRBD2, the D gene given by the table, was not confirmed from the DNA. The CDR3 region is 14 residues in length, termini included. Germline CDR1 DFQATT, CDR2 SNEGSKA (reference sequence). The CDR3 sequence is CSARDLRTSGRWYL.

The gene calls are TRBV20-1 and TRBJ2-3; 11 positions match TRBD2. This CDR3 region has 14 residues. CDR1 is DFQATT, CDR2 SNEGSKA, per germline (reference sequence). The V gene end was trimmed by 4 bases and the J gene end by 4 bases; junction bases not matched to a gene: 4. For the CDR3, the DNA is TGCAGTGCTAAGACTAGCGGGAAGGCAGATACGCAGTATTTT. It encodes CSAKTSGKADTQYF.

This clone was counted at least ten times. This chain joins TRBV20-1 and TRBJ1-1; TRBD1 matches 7 bases. J gave up 7 bases and V 7 bases, and 12 bases lay outside the gene matches. CDR1 is DFQATT and CDR2 is SNEGSKA in the germline V gene (reference sequence). The CDR3 length is 13 residues. DNA of the CDR3: TGCAGTGTCCCGAAAGGGACAGTGGATGAAGCTTTCTTT. Amino acids: CSVPKGTVDEAFF.

The gene calls are TRBV4-2 and TRBJ2-2; possibly TRBD1 or TRBD2 for D (5 bases each). This CDR3 has 17 amino acids. V lost 4 bases and J 1 base, leaving 16 bases between the germline ends. Germline CDR1 LGHNA, CDR2 YNFKEQ. CDR3: CASSLSGTLLNTGELFF. The CDR3 DNA follows: TGTGCCAGCAGCCTGTCCGGGACCCTTTTGAACACCGGGGAGCTGTTTTTT.

In its sample, this clone is medium-sized. The V call is TRBV4-3, the J call TRBJ1-1; the D is unclear. With 6 bases removed from V and 4 bases from J, the gap between germline ends came to 15 bases. The germline CDR1 and CDR2 sequences are LGHNA and YSLEER. CDR3 length: 14 residues. The CDR3 here is CASSRTVDATEAFF. The CDR3 region has the DNA TGCGCCAGCAGTCGGACGGTGGATGCCACTGAAGCTTTCTTT.

This clone has at least ten counts. The V gene is TRBV30, the J gene TRBJ1-6, with D possibly TRBD1 on 5 matching bases. Germline loops: CDR1 GTSNPN, CDR2 SVGIG (reference sequence). The CDR3 is 14 residues long. V lost 7 bases and J lost 7, with 17 bases in between. The CDR3 bases are TGTGCCTTATGGTCGGGACCTTTAAATTCACCCCTCCACTTT. It translates to CALWSGPLNSPLHF.

In this sample, this clone turned up many times. CDR3 coding DNA: TGTGCCAGCAGCCCCGCAGACAGGGACAGTCTTCTATACGGCTACACCTTC. Amino acid sequence: CASSPADRDSLLYGYTF. The chain uses TRBV14 and TRBJ1-2; the match to TRBD1 covers 7 bases. V lost 4 bases and J lost 8; bases outside the gene matches: 19. The CDR3 runs 17 residues. The germline gives CDR1 SGHDN, CDR2 FVKESK.

This rearrangement joins TRBV28 to TRBJ2-7, with 8 positions matching TRBD1. Losses at the gene ends were 7 bases for V and 2 bases for J; bases not matched to a gene: 4. The germline V gene encodes CDR1 MDHEN and CDR2 SYDVKM. The CDR3 is 13 residues long. CDR3 protein: CASKRTGTYEQYF. The CDR3 coding sequence is TGTGCCAGCAAAAGGACAGGGACCTACGAGCAGTACTTC.

Sample share makes this clone medium-sized (0.01 to 0.1%). The rearrangement uses TRBV11-2 and TRBJ2-7; D might be TRBD2 (5 bases). From germline, CDR1 is SGHAT and CDR2 FQNNGV. The V and J ends lost 0 bases and 12 bases respectively, with 12 bases between them. The CDR3 contains 12 residues. The CDR3 sequence is CASSLDLVTRYF. DNA of the CDR3: TGTGCCAGCAGCTTAGATCTAGTAACTAGGTACTTC. The full variable domain, completed using reference TRBV11-2 and TRBJ2-7, is EAGVAQSPRYKIIEKRQSVAFWCNPISGHATLYWYQQILGQGPKLLIQFQNNGVVDDSQLPKDRFSAERLKGVDSTLKIQPAKLEDSAVYLCASSLDLVTRYFGPGTRLTVT.

This chain connects TRBV10-1 to TRBJ2-1; 7 positions agree with TRBD2. The CDR3 is 11 residues long. V shed 8 bases, J shed 9 bases, and the junction held 4 bases outside the gene matches. Germline CDR1 and CDR2: WNHNN and SYGVQD (reference sequence). CDR3 coding DNA: TGCGCCAGCCGGGGGGAGGGTGAGCAGTTCTTC. This gives the protein CASRGEGEQFF.

This clone was counted ten times or more. CDR3 sequence (DNA): TGCGCCAGCAGCCAAGATGGGGTTAACAATCAGCCCCAGCATTTT. Its protein product is CASSQDGVNNQPQHF. The chain carries TRBV4-3 and TRBJ1-5; D gene ambiguous. Deletions cut 0 bases from V and 3 bases from J, with 9 bases between. This CDR3 is 15 amino acids long. The V gene's germline CDR1 is LGHNA and CDR2 YSLEER.

The V gene is TRBV20-1, the J gene TRBJ2-7, with TRBD1 matching over 11 bases. V was clipped by 1 base and J by 6 bases; unmatched bases: 8. CDR1 is DFQATT and CDR2 is SNEGSKA in the germline V gene (reference sequence). This CDR3 contains 15 residues. The DNA for the CDR3 is TGCAGTGCTAGAGCGGGACAGGGGGATTCCGGCGAGCAGTACTTC. Its translation: CSARAGQGDSGEQYF.

V usage is TRBV20-1 and J usage is TRBJ1-5; possible D gene TRBD1, 5 bases. Looked up from germline, CDR1 is DFQATT and CDR2 is SNEGSKA (reference sequence). The CDR3 loop spans 14 amino acids. Trimming pared 5 bases from V and 6 bases from J, leaving 17 bases between. CDR3 DNA sequence: TGCAGTGCTGGACGCGGACATTGGATTCAGCCCCAGCATTTT. Residues: CSAGRGHWIQPQHF.

In its sample, this clone is medium-sized. V and J are TRBV6-4 and TRBJ2-3, with TRBD2 identical over 7 bases. Per the germline V gene, CDR1 is MRHNA and CDR2 is SNTAGT. The CDR3 totals 15 residues. V lost 3 bases to trimming and J lost 4 bases; unmatched junction nucleotides: 7. The CDR3 bases are TGTGCCAGCAGTGAGGGGCTAGCGGCATCAGATACGCAGTATTTT. It translates to CASSEGLAASDTQYF.

This clone is labeled medium-sized. The chain carries TRBV28 and TRBJ2-3; maybe TRBD2 (6 bases). Trimming removed 4 bases at V and 5 bases at J, with 19 bases between. This CDR3 contains 16 residues. Germline-derived CDR1 and CDR2 are MDHEN and SYDVKM. CDR3 DNA: TGTGCCAGCAGTTCCAGCAGGGTGGGGGGTATAGATACGCAGTATTTT. This codes for CASSSSRVGGIDTQYF.

CDR3 in amino acids: CASSLAPGDNQPQHF. The CDR3 nucleotides read TGTGCCAGCAGCTTAGCTCCAGGGGACAATCAGCCCCAGCATTTT. The rearrangement uses TRBV11-2 and TRBJ1-5; D might be TRBD1 (6 bases). The V end lost 1 base, the J end lost 3 bases, and 10 bases lay between the germline ends. The germline CDR1 and CDR2 sequences are SGHAT and FQNNGV. The CDR3 covers 15 residues.

As concerns this clone: One end of the junction fails to match germline, which may point to a read error. The rearrangement uses TRBV4-1 and TRBJ1-4, with TRBD1 matching 8 bases. The germline CDR1 and CDR2 sequences are MGHRA and YSYEKL. The CDR3 totals 16 residues. CDR3 nucleotides: TGCGCCAGCAGCCAAGGGTTTCAGGGGGCGGTCGAAAAACTATTTTTT. Protein sequence: CASSQGFQGAVEKLFF.

This clone came up many times. The chain has TRBV20-1 and TRBJ2-5, with D perhaps matching TRBD2 (5 bases). The CDR3 loop spans 10 amino acids. V was clipped by 8 bases and J by 3 bases, with 7 bases between them. CDR1 and CDR2 (germline): DFQATT, SNEGSKA (reference sequence). The CDR3 reads CSSGKETQYF. DNA for the CDR3: TGCAGTTCCGGGAAAGAGACCCAGTACTTC.

In its sample, this clone ranks as medium-sized. The identical CDR3 is also encoded by other nucleotide sequences in the sample. The chain is built from TRBV10-3 and TRBJ2-7, with 12 bases that match TRBD2. Germline-derived CDR1 and CDR2 are ENHRY and SYGVKD. The CDR3 is made up of 17 amino acids. V shed 10 bases and J 2 bases; nucleotides not matched to a gene: 15. The CDR3 DNA sequence: TGTGCCACCACCGGGACTAGCGGGCCTCAGGGGCCCTACGAGCAGTACTTC. Translation gives CATTGTSGPQGPYEQYF.

This chain joins TRBV12-3 or TRBV12-4 and TRBJ2-2; D not certain. Trimming took 6 bases from V and 8 from J, leaving 10 bases between them. The CDR3 loop spans 12 amino acids. CDR3 DNA sequence: TGTGCCAGCAGCCCTTTGAGAGGGGAGCTGTTTTTT. Translation: CASSPLRGELFF.

This clone was seen only a few times. This chain joins TRBV2 and TRBJ2-7; D is unclear. Looked up from germline, CDR1 is SNHLY and CDR2 is FYNNEI. The CDR3 is 15 amino acids. Trimming pared 6 bases from V and 4 bases from J, leaving 19 bases between. The CDR3 bases are TGTGCCAGCAGAGGCAGGTCGAATTTTGATTACGAGCAGTACTTC. Protein product: CASRGRSNFDYEQYF.

By share, this clone counts as medium-sized (0.01 to 0.1%). The chain links TRBV10-3 to TRBJ1-1, with TRBD1 identical over 7 bases. Germline CDR1 reads ENHRY; CDR2 reads SYGVKD. CDR3 length: 14 amino acids. The V and J ends lost 6 bases and 1 base, in that order; junction bases with no gene match: 5. The CDR3 region has the DNA TGTGCCATCAGAGAGGGACAGACGAACACTGAAGCTTTCTTT. This translates into CAIREGQTNTEAFF.

This clone was seen at least ten times. The rearrangement joins TRBV20-1 to TRBJ2-5; TRBD1 is a possible D gene (7 bases). The germline V and J ends were trimmed by 1 base and 2 bases, with 11 bases remaining between them. This CDR3 has 14 amino acids. Per the germline V gene, CDR1 is DFQATT and CDR2 is SNEGSKA (reference sequence). The CDR3 is CSARGRDRQETQYF. As DNA, the CDR3 is TGCAGTGCTAGAGGGAGGGACAGACAAGAGACCCAGTACTTC.